These T cell receptor beta chains were read from a single sample in a study of blood T cell repertoires in COVID-19. Some clones are missing from TCRdb's copy, which holds only in-frame ones; the method was immunoSEQ multiplex PCR. The data show about 410,000 clones, with around 91% seen just once and approximately 1.5% held by the top ten. The sequenced material came from peripheral blood. The receptors here all came from a woman aged 40 to 55 with COVID-19, enrolled during active disease. CDR3s include the opening cysteine and the closing phenylalanine or tryptophan. The D gene is left open where the match is weak. For some rows the clone size is stated as once, few or many, or as a class when expanded; others skip it.

v_call,d_call,clone_size,j_call,cdr3_aa,cdr3_nt
TRBV7-2,.,.,TRBJ2-3,CASSLGPGTDTQYF,TGTGCCAGCAGCTTAGGCCCGGGCACAGATACGCAGTATTTT
TRBV4-2,TRBD1,few,TRBJ1-1,CASSQGQGYTEAFF,TGTGCCAGCAGCCAAGGACAGGGATACACTGAAGCTTTCTTT
TRBV27,TRBD1,.,TRBJ1-1,CANILRDRGIRNTEAFF,TGTGCCAACATACTCCGGGACAGGGGGATACGGAACACTGAAGCTTTCTTT
TRBV9,.,.,TRBJ1-3,CASSVEAWGPNF,TGTGCCAGCAGCGTAGAGGCCTGGGGGCCTAATTTT
TRBV3-1/TRBV3-2,TRBD2,.,TRBJ2-7,CASSQSGGFYEQYF,TGTGCCAGCAGCCAATCGGGGGGGTTCTACGAGCAGTACTTC
TRBV7-8,TRBD1,.,TRBJ2-7,CASSPLTGEQYF,TGTGCCAGCAGCCCATTGACAGGGGAGCAGTACTTC
TRBV4-2,.,.,TRBJ1-5,CASSQDGGNSNQPQHF,TGTGCCAGCAGCCAAGATGGCGGGAATAGCAATCAGCCCCAGCATTTT
TRBV5-1,TRBD1,.,TRBJ1-3,CASSEGQGLFGNTIYF,TGCGCCAGCAGCGAGGGACAGGGCCTATTCGGAAACACCATATATTTT
TRBV6-2/TRBV6-3,TRBD2,.,TRBJ2-3,CASSPYASGGAGTQYF,TGTGCCAGCAGCCCTTATGCTAGCGGGGGGGCAGGTACGCAGTATTTT
TRBV6-5,TRBD1,.,TRBJ2-5,CASGKGQIQETQYF,TGTGCCAGCGGAAAGGGACAGATTCAAGAGACCCAGTACTTC
TRBV6-1,.,few,TRBJ1-6,CASSLKDSSPLHF,TGTGCCAGCAGCCTTAAGGACAGTTCACCCCTCCACTTT
TRBV19,.,.,TRBJ2-2,CASSIEGDTGELFF,TGTGCCAGTAGTATAGAAGGGGACACCGGGGAGCTGTTTTTT
TRBV6-5,.,.,TRBJ2-7,CASSYSIPSYEQYF,TGTGCCAGCAGTTACTCGATCCCCAGCTACGAGCAGTACTTC
TRBV7-9,TRBD1,.,TRBJ2-1,CASSLVPAADGTDIFF,TGTGCCAGCAGCCTAGTGCCAGCCGCGGACGGGACAGATATATTCTTC
TRBV12-5,TRBD2,.,TRBJ2-1,CASGSRTSGFYNEQFF,TGTGCTAGTGGTTCCCGGACTAGCGGGTTCTACAATGAGCAGTTCTTC
TRBV12-3/TRBV12-4,.,.,TRBJ2-7,CASSHDSLGEQYF,TGTGCCAGCAGTCACGACTCACTGGGCGAGCAGTACTTC
TRBV5-1,.,once,TRBJ1-3,CASSRTGVPSSGNTIYF,TGCGCCAGCAGCCGGACGGGGGTCCCCTCCTCTGGAAACACCATATATTTT
TRBV27,.,.,TRBJ1-2,CASSRPGQTFYGYTF,TGTGCCAGCAGTCGGCCGGGTCAAACGTTCTATGGCTACACCTTC
TRBV28,.,.,TRBJ1-5,CASSSRGSGGQPQHF,TGTGCCAGCAGTTCCCGGGGTAGTGGAGGCCAGCCCCAGCATTTT
TRBV19,.,.,TRBJ1-2,CASSIVVGNYGYTF,TGTGCCAGTAGTATAGTAGTCGGTAACTATGGCTACACCTTC
TRBV13,.,.,TRBJ1-1,CASSAPGEQNTEAFF,TGTGCCAGCAGCGCCCCTGGGGAGCAGAACACTGAAGCTTTCTTT
TRBV2,.,.,TRBJ2-7,CASSEQGRLYEQYF,TGTGCCAGCAGTGAACAGGGGAGACTATACGAGCAGTACTTC
TRBV9,.,.,TRBJ1-3,CASSADPTGTGNTIYF,TGTGCCAGCAGCGCAGACCCCACAGGGACCGGAAACACCATATATTTT
TRBV7-6,TRBD1,.,TRBJ2-7,CASSLGTGKTYEQYF,TGTGCCAGCAGCTTAGGGACAGGGAAAACCTACGAGCAGTACTTC
TRBV5-4,TRBD2,.,TRBJ2-3,CASSLPSGVTDTQYF,TGTGCCAGCAGCTTGCCCAGCGGGGTCACAGATACGCAGTATTTT
TRBV27,.,.,TRBJ1-6,CASSLFRGTDSPLHF,TGTGCCAGCAGTTTATTTCGGGGGACGGATTCACCCCTCCACTTT
TRBV18,.,.,TRBJ1-1,CASSPGNRRSEF,TGTGCCAGCTCACCTGGGAACAGGAGATCCGAATTT
TRBV4-3,.,.,TRBJ2-7,CASRRTAGTTSGEQYF,TGCGCCAGCAGGAGAACTGCCGGGACAACTTCGGGGGAGCAGTACTTC
TRBV7-2,.,.,TRBJ1-3,CASSLGQGNTIYF,TGTGCCAGCAGCTTAGGCCAGGGGAACACCATATATTTT
TRBV5-8,.,.,TRBJ1-4,CASSYRDTNEKLFF,TGTGCCAGCTCCTACAGGGACACTAATGAAAAACTGTTTTTT
TRBV3-1/TRBV3-2,.,few,TRBJ1-2,CASSPRGTLRGGYTF,TGTGCCAGCAGCCCGAGGGGTACCCTCAGGGGTGGCTACACCTTC
TRBV6-5,.,.,TRBJ1-1,CASSYSRTAVGTEAFF,TGTGCCAGCAGTTACTCGAGAACCGCGGTTGGCACTGAAGCTTTCTTT
TRBV19,TRBD1,.,TRBJ1-4,CASSTRGRRNEKLFF,TGTGCCAGTAGTACAAGGGGGCGCCGGAATGAAAAACTGTTTTTT
TRBV30,.,.,TRBJ1-5,CAWSKDSSNQPQHF,TGTGCCTGGAGCAAGGACAGCAGCAATCAGCCCCAGCATTTT
TRBV5-1,TRBD2,.,TRBJ2-1,CASSLVERDPNEQFF,TGCGCCAGCAGCTTGGTCGAGCGGGACCCCAATGAGCAGTTCTTC
TRBV25-1,.,.,TRBJ2-5,CASSGSGGQGTQETQYF,TGTGCCAGCAGTGGCAGCGGGGGACAGGGAACCCAAGAGACCCAGTACTTC
TRBV5-5,.,.,TRBJ2-5,CASSSYEISGETQYF,TGTGCCAGCAGCTCCTATGAAATATCCGGGGAGACCCAGTACTTC
TRBV2,TRBD1,.,TRBJ2-1,CASSQLQGAAQFF,TGTGCCAGCAGCCAACTACAGGGGGCGGCCCAGTTCTTC
TRBV18,TRBD2,.,TRBJ2-1,CASSPLGAGARNEQFF,TGTGCCAGCTCACCACTTGGAGCGGGAGCTCGGAATGAGCAGTTCTTC
TRBV28,.,.,TRBJ1-5,CASTLTRNQPQHF,TGTGCCAGCACCCTGACCAGGAATCAGCCCCAGCATTTT